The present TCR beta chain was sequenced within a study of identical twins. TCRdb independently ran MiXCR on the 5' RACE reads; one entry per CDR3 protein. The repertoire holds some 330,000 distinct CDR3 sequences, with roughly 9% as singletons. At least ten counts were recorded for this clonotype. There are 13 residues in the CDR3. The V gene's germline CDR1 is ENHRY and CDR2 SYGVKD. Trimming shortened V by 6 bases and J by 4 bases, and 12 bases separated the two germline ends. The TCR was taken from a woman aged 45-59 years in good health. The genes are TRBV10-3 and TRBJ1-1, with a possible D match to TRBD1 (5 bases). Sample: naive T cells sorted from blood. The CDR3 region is CAISPGTSTEAFF. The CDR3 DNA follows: TGTGCCATCAGCCCGGGGACCTCCACTGAAGCTTTCTTT.